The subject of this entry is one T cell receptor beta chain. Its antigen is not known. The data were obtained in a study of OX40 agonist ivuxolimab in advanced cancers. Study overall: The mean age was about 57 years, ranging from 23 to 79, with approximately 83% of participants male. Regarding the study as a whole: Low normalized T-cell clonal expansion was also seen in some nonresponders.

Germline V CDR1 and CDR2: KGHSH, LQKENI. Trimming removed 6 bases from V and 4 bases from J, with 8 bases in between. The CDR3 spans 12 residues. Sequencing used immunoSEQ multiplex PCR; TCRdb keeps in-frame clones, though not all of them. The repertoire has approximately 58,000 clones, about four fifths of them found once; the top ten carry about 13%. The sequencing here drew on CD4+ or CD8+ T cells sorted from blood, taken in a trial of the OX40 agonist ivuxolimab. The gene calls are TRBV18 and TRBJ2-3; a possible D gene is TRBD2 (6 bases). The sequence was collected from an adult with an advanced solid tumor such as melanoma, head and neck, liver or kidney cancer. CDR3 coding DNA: TGTGCCAGCTCGACTAGGGCAGATACGCAGTATTTT. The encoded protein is CASSTRADTQYF.